The present T cell receptor (beta chain) was sequenced within a study of OX40 agonist ivuxolimab in advanced cancers. Study information: Patients treated during dose escalation were battling hepatocellular carcinoma, melanoma, renal cell or head and neck cancer.

On this clone: Its antigen is still unknown.

Regarding the study as a whole: Blood T cells, both CD4+ and CD8+, expanded clonally by week 6 at 0.1 to 3.0 mg/kg.

CDR3 length: 14 residues. The V segment lost 1 base and the J segment 10 bases; nucleotides outside the gene matches: 5. Germline CDR1 and CDR2: SGHRS and YFSETQ. TCRdb keeps only in-frame clones here, not all; method: immunoSEQ multiplex PCR. This sample carries tens of thousands of clones, 88% of them seen once, and the ten largest clones take 45% to 65%. This receptor was identified in an adult with an advanced solid tumor such as melanoma, head and neck, liver or kidney cancer. The chain combines TRBV5-1 with TRBJ1-6, with 7 bases matching TRBD1. The specimen comprised CD4+ or CD8+ T cells sorted from blood, sampled in a trial of the OX40 agonist ivuxolimab. CDR3 loop: CASSLQGEESPLHF. The CDR3 region has the DNA TGCGCCAGCAGCTTGCAGGGGGAAGAATCACCCCTCCACTTT.